This T cell receptor (beta chain) is from a study of T-cell memory formation after mild COVID-19. About the research overall: Largely, TCR clusters stayed within a single donor. General study points: Contracting clones, day 15 to 85, had balanced CD4/CD8, and later expanders favored CD4+. Pre-infection memory contained some responding clones, which suggested that cross-reactive memory had joined.

Libraries for TCRalpha and TCRbeta carried sample barcodes and unique molecular identifiers via 5'RACE. MiXCR was run by TCRdb on the 5' RACE reads, yielding one entry per CDR3 protein. The profile shows a few hundred thousand distinct CDR3 sequences, 25% to 30% of them singletons. For this clonotype: The antigen is undetermined.

Material: PBMCs or a T cell subset sorted from them (not recorded which). This TCR came from an adult woman who had mild COVID-19 (a few samples of this study predate the infection). Cell type and time point are not known.

CDR3 in amino acids: CAWSDPPYEQFF. In nucleotides, the CDR3 is TGTGCCTGGAGTGACCCTCCCTATGAGCAGTTCTTC. The V and J genes are TRBV30 and TRBJ2-1, with unresolved D. Germline loops: CDR1 GTSNPN, CDR2 SVGIG (reference sequence). This CDR3 region has 12 residues. Trimming took off 1 base at V and 8 bases at J, with 9 bases between the two ends.